Shown below are 20 T cell receptor beta chains from a single sample sequenced in a study of blood T cell repertoires in COVID-19. Sequencing was performed with immunoSEQ multiplex PCR; in TCRdb, only in-frame clones are kept and a portion is missing. This table holds tens of thousands of clones, 75% to 80% found once. The specimen was peripheral blood. The receptors derive from a man between 70 and 80 years old with active or convalescent COVID-19.

The chain uses TRBV5-6 and TRBJ2-3; 8 nucleotides line up with TRBD1. The CDR3 covers 15 residues. The ends lost 6 bases at V and 3 bases at J; junction bases unmatched: 9. Germline V gene sequence: CDR1 SGHDT, CDR2 YYEEEE. The CDR3 sequence is CASTVGQAVTDTQYF. The CDR3 bases are TGTGCCAGCACCGTGGGACAGGCTGTAACAGATACGCAGTATTTT.

The chain joins TRBV19 to TRBJ1-2, with a possible D match to TRBD1 (6 bases). The V gene lost 10 bases and the J gene lost 8 bases, with 20 bases spanning the gap. Germline V gives CDR1 LNHDA, CDR2 SQIVND (reference sequence). CDR3 size: 13 residues. CDR3 DNA sequence: TGTGCCACCAGGGACAACTCGTGGAGGGGCTACACCTTC. Translation gives CATRDNSWRGYTF.

The chain combines TRBV12-3 or TRBV12-4 with TRBJ1-1; D unclear. Trimming pared 5 bases from V and 5 bases from J, leaving 9 bases between. CDR3 length equals 12 residues. For the CDR3, the DNA is TGTGCCAGCAGTCCCCGGGTTACTGAAGCTTTCTTT. Encoded protein: CASSPRVTEAFF.

As regards this clone: At the DNA level, this CDR3 is encoded by other sequences in the same sample as well. The chain has TRBV7-9 and TRBJ1-2; D possibly corresponds to TRBD1 (6 bases). Germline V gene data show CDR1 as SEHNR and CDR2 as FQNEAQ (reference sequence). CDR3 length equals 15 residues. V was shortened by 0 bases and J by 0 bases, with 8 bases between the two germline ends. CDR3 sequence reads: CASSLAGGTNYGYTF. The CDR3 bases are TGTGCCAGCAGCTTAGCAGGGGGTACTAACTATGGCTACACCTTC.

The V gene is TRBV27, the J gene TRBJ2-2; tentatively, D is TRBD1 (5 bases). Germline V gene data show CDR1 as MNHEY and CDR2 as SMNVEV (reference sequence). CDR3 length: 16 residues. V shed 6 bases and J shed 4 bases, with 18 bases lying between them. In nucleotides, the CDR3 is TGTGCCAGCAGCAGGGCGCCCAATCTAGGCACCGGGGAGCTGTTTTTT. It codes for CASSRAPNLGTGELFF.

This clone was seen many times. J is TRBJ1-2 and V is TRBV4-3; tentative D call: TRBD1 (6 bases). V was clipped by 0 bases and J by 2 bases, with 13 bases between them. Per germline, CDR1 LGHNA and CDR2 YSLEER. This CDR3 spans 16 amino acids. CDR3 sequence (DNA): TGCGCCAGCAGCCAAGAGGTAGGACAGTCAAACTATGGCTACACCTTC. It codes for CASSQEVGQSNYGYTF.

In this sample, this clone turned up a few times. The V and J genes are TRBV19 and TRBJ1-2; TRBD1 might be the D (5 bases). V was pared by 4 bases and J by 3 bases, with 18 bases between. Germline CDR1 reads LNHDA; CDR2 reads SQIVND (reference sequence). The CDR3 spans 16 residues. The CDR3 bases are TGTGCCAGTAGTACTTCAGGGCAGGGTTACTACTATGGCTACACCTTC. Its translation: CASSTSGQGYYYGYTF.

V usage is TRBV24-1 and J usage is TRBJ1-5; D perhaps matches TRBD1 (5 bases). The V gene lost 4 bases and the J gene lost 3 bases, with 12 bases spanning the gap. Germline V lookup: CDR1 KGHDR, CDR2 SFDVKD. The CDR3 totals 15 residues. As DNA, the CDR3 is TGTGCCACCAGTGACCCCCGACAGTTCAATCAGCCCCAGCATTTT. Residues: CATSDPRQFNQPQHF.

The gene calls are TRBV28 and TRBJ1-5; D is perhaps TRBD1 (5 bases). The CDR3 consists of 17 residues. Trimming cost V 4 bases and J 1 base, with 17 bases left between them. Germline-derived CDR1 and CDR2 are MDHEN and SYDVKM. CDR3 sequence (DNA): TGTGCCAGCAGTTACCGCGGAAGGGGTTTGAGCAATCAGCCCCAGCATTTT. Translation: CASSYRGRGLSNQPQHF.

V gene TRBV7-2 combines with J gene TRBJ1-2; 7 nucleotides agree with TRBD1. The germline V gene encodes CDR1 SGHTA and CDR2 FQGNSA. The CDR3 is 15 amino acids. J gave up 4 bases and V 3 bases, and 8 bases lay outside the gene matches. The CDR3 spells CASSFPLDRTYGYTF. CDR3 bases: TGTGCCAGCAGCTTCCCCCTGGACAGGACCTATGGCTACACCTTC.

CDR3: CASSRQGIESGNTIYF. The CDR3 DNA follows: TGTGCCAGCAGTAGACAGGGAATAGAATCTGGAAACACCATATATTTT. J is TRBJ1-3 and V is TRBV9, with 7 bases matching TRBD1. Germline trimming cut 5 bases from V and 1 base from J; bases unmatched to any gene: 9. This CDR3 comprises 16 residues. The germline CDR1 and CDR2 sequences are SGDLS and YYNGEE.

This clone appeared a single time. This rearrangement joins TRBV6-2 or TRBV6-3 to TRBJ1-1, with TRBD1 matching 8 bases. This CDR3 has 17 amino acids. CDR1 MNHEY and CDR2 SVGEGT come from the germline V gene. The V segment lost 3 bases and the J segment 6 bases; nucleotides outside the gene matches: 15. For the CDR3, the DNA is TGTGCCAGCAGTTATCCTAAGGGGCCTGACAGGGGTTCTGAAGCTTTCTTT. The encoded protein is CASSYPKGPDRGSEAFF.

There are a few counts of this clone. The V and J genes are TRBV7-3 and TRBJ2-1; D remains unclear. The CDR3 covers 18 residues. Germline V gene data show CDR1 as SGHTA and CDR2 as FQGTGA. V shed 5 bases and J shed 7 bases, with 27 bases lying between them. The CDR3 region is CASSPNPLSVAGLNEQFF. The CDR3 coding sequence is TGTGCCAGCAGCCCTAACCCACTGTCGGTGGCCGGGTTAAATGAGCAGTTCTTC.

V is TRBV24-1 and J is TRBJ2-5; D perhaps matches TRBD2 (6 bases). This CDR3 is built from 15 residues. Germline CDR1 and CDR2: KGHDR and SFDVKD. The V gene lost 4 bases and the J gene lost 2 bases, with 13 bases spanning the gap. The CDR3: CATSEPRGRQETQYF. CDR3 bases: TGTGCCACCAGTGAGCCCCGGGGGAGGCAAGAGACCCAGTACTTC.

CDR3 sequence (DNA): TGTGCCAGCAGTTTCCGCTCCTACAATGAGCAGTTCTTC. Residues: CASSFRSYNEQFF. The genes are TRBV12-3 or TRBV12-4 and TRBJ2-1; D gene ambiguous. Trimming pared 3 bases from V and 0 bases from J, leaving 3 bases between. This CDR3 has 13 residues.

This clone was seen more than once but under ten times. The V gene is TRBV18, the J gene TRBJ1-2; possible D gene TRBD1, 5 bases. The CDR3 covers 14 residues. Germline-derived CDR1 and CDR2 are KGHSH and LQKENI. V was trimmed by 3 bases and J by 6 bases, leaving 14 bases between them. CDR3 amino acids: CASSPSREGNGYTF. Written as DNA, the CDR3 is TGTGCCAGCTCACCCTCCAGGGAGGGGAATGGCTACACCTTC. The full variable domain, completed using reference TRBV18 and TRBJ1-2, is NAGVMQNPRHLVRRRGQEARLRCSPMKGHSHVYWYRQLPEEGLKFMVYLQKENIIDESGMPKERFSAEFPKEGPSILRIQQVVRGDSAAYFCASSPSREGNGYTFGSGTRLTVV.

CDR3 in DNA: TGCGCCAGCAGCAATCAGGGGGCGGGAGAGCAGTACTTC. It is translated as CASSNQGAGEQYF. This chain joins TRBV5-1 and TRBJ2-7, with TRBD1 identical over 8 bases. Germline trimming cut 4 bases from V and 7 bases from J; bases unmatched to any gene: 7. The CDR3 is 13 amino acids. CDR1 SGHRS and CDR2 YFSETQ come from the germline V gene.

This clone was recorded at least ten times. V usage is TRBV15 and J usage is TRBJ2-7; no definite D call. Germline assignment: CDR1 LNHNV and CDR2 YYDKDF (reference sequence). The V end was cut by 0 bases, the J end by 6 bases, with 9 bases between. The CDR3 is 13 amino acids. The CDR3 nucleotides read TGTGCCACCAGCAGAGAGCCGCGACTCGAGCAGTACTTC. It codes for CATSREPRLEQYF.

This clone has more than one count but fewer than ten. The genes are TRBV4-3 and TRBJ1-4, with 9 positions matching TRBD1. Germline V gene lookup returns CDR1 LGHNA and CDR2 YSLEER. This CDR3 spans 15 amino acids. The V gene end was trimmed by 4 bases and the J gene end by 5 bases; junction bases not matched to a gene: 5. CDR3 sequence: CASSPGDRVNEKLFF. The CDR3, as DNA: TGCGCCAGCAGCCCTGGGGACAGGGTGAATGAAAAACTGTTTTTT.

The rearrangement uses TRBV13 and TRBJ2-3; 9 bases match TRBD2. Germline V gene data show CDR1 as PRHDT and CDR2 as FYEKMQ (reference sequence). CDR3 size: 16 residues. The V and J ends lost 5 bases and 0 bases, in that order; junction bases with no gene match: 6. Written as DNA, the CDR3 is TGTGCCAGCAGCATACGACTAGCGGCTAGCACAGATACGCAGTATTTT. Amino acid sequence: CASSIRLAASTDTQYF.